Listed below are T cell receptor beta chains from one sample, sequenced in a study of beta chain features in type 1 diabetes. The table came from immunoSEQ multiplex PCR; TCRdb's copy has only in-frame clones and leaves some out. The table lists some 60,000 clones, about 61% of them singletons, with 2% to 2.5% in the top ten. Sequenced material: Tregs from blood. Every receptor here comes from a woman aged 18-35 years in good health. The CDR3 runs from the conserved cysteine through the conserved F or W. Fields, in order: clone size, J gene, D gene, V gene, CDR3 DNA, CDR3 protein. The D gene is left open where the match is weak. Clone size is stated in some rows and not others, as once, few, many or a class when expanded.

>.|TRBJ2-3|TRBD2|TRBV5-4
TGTGCCAGCAGCTTGGGACTAGCAACCACAGATACGCAGTATTTT
CASSLGLATTDTQYF
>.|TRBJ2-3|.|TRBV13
TGTGCCTCAAATCGAAAATGGGGCAGCACAGATACGCAGTATTTT
CASNRKWGSTDTQYF
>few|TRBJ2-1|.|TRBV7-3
TGTGCCAGCGCCTTCTCCGAAGGAGATGAGCAGTTCTTC
CASAFSEGDEQFF
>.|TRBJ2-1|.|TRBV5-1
TGCGCCAGCGGGAAGGGTCTAGGGAGGCCAAGGGACAATGAGCAGTTCTTC
CASGKGLGRPRDNEQFF
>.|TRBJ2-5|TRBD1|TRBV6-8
TGTGCCAGCAGTTACCCGAAACAGGGGTCACAAGAGACCCAGTACTTC
CASSYPKQGSQETQYF
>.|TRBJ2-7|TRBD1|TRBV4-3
TGCGCCAGCAGCCAAGATCGGAACAGGGGTGGCGAGCAGTACTTC
CASSQDRNRGGEQYF
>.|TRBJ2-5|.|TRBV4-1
TGCGCCAGCAGCCAAGACCCCGGGGGTCAGGAGACCCAGTACTTC
CASSQDPGGQETQYF
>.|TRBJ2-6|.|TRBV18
TGTGCCAGCTCACCACTTCGTGTGGGACACTACTCTGGGGCCAACGTCCTGACTTTC
CASSPLRVGHYSGANVLTF
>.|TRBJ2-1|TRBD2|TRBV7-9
TGTGCCAGCAGTTTTGGAGGGACTAGCGGTTACAATGAGCAGTTCTTC
CASSFGGTSGYNEQFF
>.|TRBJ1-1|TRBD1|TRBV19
TGTGCCAGTAGAGGTCGAGGCAGGGGGCCCTCTGAAGCTTTCTTT
CASRGRGRGPSEAFF
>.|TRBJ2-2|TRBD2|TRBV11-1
TGTGCCAGCACCTGGGGGGGGACGAACACCGGGGAGCTGTTTTTT
CASTWGGTNTGELFF
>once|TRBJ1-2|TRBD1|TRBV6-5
TGTGCCAACAGTGGGACAGGGGGCGGCTATGGCTACACCTTC
CANSGTGGGYGYTF
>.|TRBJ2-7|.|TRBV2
TGTGCCAGCAGCGGACAAAGCTCCTACGAGCAGTACTTC
CASSGQSSYEQYF
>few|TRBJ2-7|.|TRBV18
TGTGCCAGCTCACCCGGACGGGGCTACGAGCAGTACTTC
CASSPGRGYEQYF
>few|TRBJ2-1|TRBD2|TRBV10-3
TGTGCCATCAGTGAGTGGTCTAGCGGGAGAGAGCAGTTCTTC
CAISEWSSGREQFF
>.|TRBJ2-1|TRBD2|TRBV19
TGTGCCAGTACCCAGCCGGGACTACTCTACAATGAGCAGTTCTTC
CASTQPGLLYNEQFF
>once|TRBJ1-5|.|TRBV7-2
TGTGCCAGCAGCCCTGGCGGGGCTCCTAATCAGCCCCAGCATTTT
CASSPGGAPNQPQHF
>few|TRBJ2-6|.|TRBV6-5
TGTGCCAGCCGCGCAGGGTCCCTTGGGGCCAACGTCCTGACTTTC
CASRAGSLGANVLTF
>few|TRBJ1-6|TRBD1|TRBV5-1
TGCGCCAGCAGCATTGGCTGGACAGGGAGCTCCTATAATTCACCCCTCCACTTT
CASSIGWTGSSYNSPLHF
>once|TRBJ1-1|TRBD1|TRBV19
TGTGCCAGTAGTATAGGACAGGGGGGGATGAACACTGAAGCTTTCTTT
CASSIGQGGMNTEAFF
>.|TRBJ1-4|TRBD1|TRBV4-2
TGTGCCAGCAGCCGCACTCCCGGGACAGGGAATGAAAAACTGTTTTTT
CASSRTPGTGNEKLFF
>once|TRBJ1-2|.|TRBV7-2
TGTGCCAGCAGCTTAGTATCTGACAGCTTCTATGGCTACACCTTC
CASSLVSDSFYGYTF
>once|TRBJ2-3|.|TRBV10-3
TGTGCCATCAGGAGTCCCACGGATACGCAGTATTTT
CAIRSPTDTQYF
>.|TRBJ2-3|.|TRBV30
TGTGCCTGGAGTGTATCGAGCGTCACAGATACGCAGTATTTT
CAWSVSSVTDTQYF
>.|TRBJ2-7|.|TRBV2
TGTGCCAGCAGGCCCAGGCAGGGGTCCCTCGAGCAGTACTTC
CASRPRQGSLEQYF
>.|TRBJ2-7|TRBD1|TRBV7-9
TGTGCCAGCAGCCCCGGGACAGGGTGGAACGAGCAGTACTTC
CASSPGTGWNEQYF
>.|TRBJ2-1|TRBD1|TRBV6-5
TGTGCCAGCAGTCAGGGACAGGGGGGCTACAATGAGCAGTTCTTC
CASSQGQGGYNEQFF
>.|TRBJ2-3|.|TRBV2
TGTGCCAGCAGTGAAGACAGGGGCACAGATACGCAGTATTTT
CASSEDRGTDTQYF
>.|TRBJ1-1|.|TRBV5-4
TGTGCCAGCAGCTCGCCGACAGCGAACACTGAAGCTTTCTTT
CASSSPTANTEAFF
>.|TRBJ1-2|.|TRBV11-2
TGTGCCAGCAGCTTAGGGGCGAGATGGACAGCTAACTATGGCTACACCTTC
CASSLGARWTANYGYTF